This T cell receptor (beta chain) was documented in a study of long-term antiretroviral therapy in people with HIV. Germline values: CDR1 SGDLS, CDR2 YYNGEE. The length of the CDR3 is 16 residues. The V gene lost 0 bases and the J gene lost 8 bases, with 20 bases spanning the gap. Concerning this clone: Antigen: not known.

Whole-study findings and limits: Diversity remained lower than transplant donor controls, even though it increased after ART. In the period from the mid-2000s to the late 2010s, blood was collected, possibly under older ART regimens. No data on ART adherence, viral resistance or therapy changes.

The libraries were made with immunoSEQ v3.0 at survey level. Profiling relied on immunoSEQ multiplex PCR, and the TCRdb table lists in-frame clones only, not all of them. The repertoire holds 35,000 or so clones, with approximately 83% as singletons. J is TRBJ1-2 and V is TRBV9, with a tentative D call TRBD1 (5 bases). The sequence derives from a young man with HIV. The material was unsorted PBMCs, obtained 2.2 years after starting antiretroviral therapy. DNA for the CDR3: TGTGCCAGCAGCGTAGGAAGAGGGGCAGGCGAAGGAGGCTACACCTTC. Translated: CASSVGRGAGEGGYTF. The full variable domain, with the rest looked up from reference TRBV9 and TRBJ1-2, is DSGVTQTPKHLITATGQRVTLRCSPRSGDLSVYWYQQSLDQGLQFLIQYYNGEERAKGNILERFSAQQFPDLHSELNLSSLELGDSALYFCASSVGRGAGEGGYTFGSGTRLTVV.